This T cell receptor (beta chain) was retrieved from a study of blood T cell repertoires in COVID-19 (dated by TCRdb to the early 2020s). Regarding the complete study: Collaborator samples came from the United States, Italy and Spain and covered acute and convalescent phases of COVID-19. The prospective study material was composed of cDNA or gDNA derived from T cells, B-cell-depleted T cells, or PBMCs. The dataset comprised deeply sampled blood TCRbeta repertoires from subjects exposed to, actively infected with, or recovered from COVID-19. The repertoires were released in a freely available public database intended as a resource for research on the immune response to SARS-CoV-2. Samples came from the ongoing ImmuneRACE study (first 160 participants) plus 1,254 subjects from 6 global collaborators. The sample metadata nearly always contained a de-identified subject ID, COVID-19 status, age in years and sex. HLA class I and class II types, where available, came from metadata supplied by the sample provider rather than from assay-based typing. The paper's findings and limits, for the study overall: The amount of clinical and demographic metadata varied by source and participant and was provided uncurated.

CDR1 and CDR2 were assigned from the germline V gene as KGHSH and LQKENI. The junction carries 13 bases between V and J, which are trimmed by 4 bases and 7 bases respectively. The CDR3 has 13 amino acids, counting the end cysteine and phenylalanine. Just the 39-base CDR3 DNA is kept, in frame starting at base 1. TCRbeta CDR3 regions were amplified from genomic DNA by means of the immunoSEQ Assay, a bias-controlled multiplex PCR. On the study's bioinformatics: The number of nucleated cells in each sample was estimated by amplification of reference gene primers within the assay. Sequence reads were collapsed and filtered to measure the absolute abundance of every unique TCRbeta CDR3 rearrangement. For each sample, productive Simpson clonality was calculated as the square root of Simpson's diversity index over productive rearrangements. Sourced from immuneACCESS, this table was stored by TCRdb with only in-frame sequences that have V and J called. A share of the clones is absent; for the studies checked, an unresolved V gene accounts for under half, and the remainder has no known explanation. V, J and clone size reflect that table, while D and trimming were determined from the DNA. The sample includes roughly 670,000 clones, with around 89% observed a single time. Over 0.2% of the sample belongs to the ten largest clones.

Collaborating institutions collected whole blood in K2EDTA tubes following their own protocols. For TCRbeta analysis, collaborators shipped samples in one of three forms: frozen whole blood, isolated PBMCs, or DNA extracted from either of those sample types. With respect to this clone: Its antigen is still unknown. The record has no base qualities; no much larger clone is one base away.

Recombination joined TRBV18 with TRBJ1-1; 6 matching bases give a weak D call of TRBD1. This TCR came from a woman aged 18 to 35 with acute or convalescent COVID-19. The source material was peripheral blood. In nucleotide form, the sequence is TGTGCCAGCTCACGCGGACAGCCGGTTGAAGCTTTCTTT. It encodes CASSRGQPVEAFF.